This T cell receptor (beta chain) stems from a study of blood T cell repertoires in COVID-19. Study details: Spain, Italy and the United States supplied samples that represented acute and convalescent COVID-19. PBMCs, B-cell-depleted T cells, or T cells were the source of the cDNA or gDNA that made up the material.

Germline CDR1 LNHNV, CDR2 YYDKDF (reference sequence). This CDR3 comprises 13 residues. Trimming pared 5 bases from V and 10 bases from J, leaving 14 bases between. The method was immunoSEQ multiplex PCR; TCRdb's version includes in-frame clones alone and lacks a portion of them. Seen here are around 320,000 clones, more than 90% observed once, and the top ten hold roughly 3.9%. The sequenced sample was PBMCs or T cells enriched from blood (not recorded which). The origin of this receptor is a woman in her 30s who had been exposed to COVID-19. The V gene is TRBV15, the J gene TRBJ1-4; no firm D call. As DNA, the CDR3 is TGTGCCACCAGCGACGGGTTTGAGGGAAAACTGTTTTTT. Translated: CATSDGFEGKLFF.